Listed here is a single TCR beta chain. This entry belongs to a study of blood T cells in healthy people across ages. Alongside a J-beta primer mix, a sample-barcoded 5' primer served in a second PCR lasting roughly 7 to 11 cycles. One entry per CDR3 protein results from TCRdb running MiXCR on the 5' RACE reads. The sample consists of some 550,000 distinct CDR3 sequences, about 45% of them appearing once. CDR3 size: 14 residues. The V segment lost 1 base and the J segment 4 bases; nucleotides outside the gene matches: 2. Germline CDR1 is SGHRS and CDR2 is YFSETQ. The V and J genes are TRBV5-1 and TRBJ2-5, with 9 bases lining up with TRBD2. Sequenced: blood. The clonotype originates from a man aged 80 or over in good health. The CDR3 is CASSLNSGRETQYF. CDR3 coding DNA: TGCGCCAGCAGCTTGAATAGCGGGAGAGAGACCCAGTACTTC.